The 3 T cell receptor beta chains below were found in one sample sequenced in a study of Ad26.COV2.S vaccination and SARS-CoV-2 variants. The treatment here: around 19 received Ad26.COV2.S at low or high dose, single or two shots; 5 received placebo; per-sample allocation not given. Samples analyzed were those drawn on day 63 after the first vaccine or placebo injection. TCRdb's copy holds only in-frame clones and misses some; the assay was immunoSEQ multiplex PCR. Of about 280,000 clones in the sample, more than 75% were seen once. This sample comprised peripheral blood, obtained in a trial of Ad26.COV2.S vaccine versus placebo. The receptors here all came from a person between 18 and 65 years old who received the Ad26.COV2.S COVID-19 vaccine or a placebo.

V is TRBV6-5 and J is TRBJ2-7, with 7 nucleotides matching TRBD2. Germline V gene lookup returns CDR1 MNHEY and CDR2 SVGAGI. This CDR3 contains 15 residues. V lost 0 bases to trimming and J lost 0 bases; unmatched junction nucleotides: 2. The CDR3 nucleotides read TGTGCCAGCAGTTACTCCGGGGGGACCTCCTACGAGCAGTACTTC. Translation gives CASSYSGGTSYEQYF.

The chain employs TRBV19 and TRBJ2-7, with 7 bases aligning to TRBD2. The junction had 11 bases not matched to a gene; V was cut back by 7 bases and J by 5 bases. The length of the CDR3 is 14 residues. The germline V gene encodes CDR1 LNHDA and CDR2 SQIVND (reference sequence). CDR3 amino acids: CASKGRAMRNEQYF. The CDR3 nucleotides read TGTGCCAGTAAAGGGAGGGCCATGAGAAACGAGCAGTACTTC.

The rearrangement links TRBV18 to TRBJ1-1, with TRBD1 matching over 11 bases. Germline trimming cut 0 bases from V and 10 bases from J; bases unmatched to any gene: 1. In germline, CDR1 is KGHSH, CDR2 LQKENI. The CDR3 length is 13 residues. In DNA, the CDR3 is TGTGCCAGCTCACCACCGGGACAGGGGGTAGCTTTCTTT. It yields the protein CASSPPGQGVAFF.